A single sample is the source of the 9 T cell receptor beta chains below, sequenced in a study of T cells in lung cancer brain metastases. Using immunoSEQ multiplex PCR, the repertoire was profiled, and TCRdb retains in-frame clones only, with some absent. The sample shows 3,800 or so clones, less than 90% of them seen only once. Sequenced sample: tumor tissue from the primary lung tumor. These receptors all come from a woman between 45 and 60 years old with non-small cell lung cancer.

The rearrangement uses TRBV4-2 and TRBJ2-2; perhaps TRBD1 as D (5 bases). The CDR3 sequence is 16 residues long. CDR1 is LGHNA and CDR2 is YNFKEQ in the germline V gene. V gave up 3 bases and J gave up 0 bases, with 11 bases separating them. The CDR3 DNA reads TGTGCCAGCAGCCAGCAAGACAGCTCGAACACCGGGGAGCTGTTTTTT. It specifies CASSQQDSSNTGELFF.

This clone has more than one count but fewer than ten. The chain joins TRBV7-2 to TRBJ1-5; D unclear. This CDR3 is 13 amino acids long. With 6 bases removed from V and 5 bases from J, the gap between germline ends came to 11 bases. CDR1 and CDR2 (germline): SGHTA, FQGNSA. CDR3 DNA: TGTGCCAGCAGTTCCGACAAGCATCAGCCCCAGCATTTT. Its protein is CASSSDKHQPQHF.

The CDR3 loop reads CASSWTSGGAADTQYF. DNA of the CDR3: TGCGCCAGCAGCTGGACTAGCGGGGGGGCGGCAGATACGCAGTATTTT. The chain joins TRBV5-1 to TRBJ2-3; 15 nucleotides line up with TRBD2. The germline V gene has CDR1 SGHRS and CDR2 YFSETQ. The CDR3 extends over 16 amino acids. The J segment lost 4 bases and the V segment lost 3 bases, leaving 3 bases of the junction unmatched.

This clone was seen a single time. V and J are TRBV9 and TRBJ2-5; 7 nucleotides agree with TRBD2. The V gene end was trimmed by 4 bases and the J gene end by 3 bases; junction bases not matched to a gene: 15. The germline CDR1 and CDR2 sequences are SGDLS and YYNGEE. The CDR3 length is 17 residues. The CDR3 loop reads CASSPDLLLAGEETQYF. CDR3 nucleotide sequence: TGTGCCAGCAGCCCAGACCTTCTCTTGGCGGGGGAAGAGACCCAGTACTTC.

The chain uses TRBV7-9 and TRBJ2-1; TRBD1 matches 9 bases. The J segment lost 5 bases and the V segment lost 11 bases, leaving 7 bases of the junction unmatched. The germline gives CDR1 SEHNR, CDR2 FQNEAQ (reference sequence). The length of the CDR3 is 13 residues. DNA for the CDR3: TGTGCCGGTCGGGACAGGGCTAACAATGAGCAGTTCTTC. Its protein product is CAGRDRANNEQFF.

V gene TRBV9 combines with J gene TRBJ2-5, with 10 bases identical to TRBD2. J gave up 7 bases and V 0 bases, and 9 bases lay outside the gene matches. CDR1 is SGDLS and CDR2 is YYNGEE in the germline V gene. This CDR3 is 16 amino acids long. For the CDR3, the DNA is TGTGCCAGCAGCGTAGAGGGTAGCGGGGGGTATGGGACCCAGTACTTC. Translated: CASSVEGSGGYGTQYF.

V gene TRBV30 combines with J gene TRBJ1-1; D gene unclear. Germline V gene sequence: CDR1 GTSNPN, CDR2 SVGIG (reference sequence). The CDR3 loop spans 12 amino acids. Trimming took 3 bases from V and 3 from J, leaving 8 bases between them. The CDR3 region has the DNA TGTGCCTGGAGACAGTACGACACTGAAGCTTTCTTT. Its translation is CAWRQYDTEAFF.

This clone counts as large. CDR3 residues: CARSHDRETSNQPQHF. In nucleotides, the CDR3 is TGTGCCAGAAGCCATGACAGGGAGACTAGCAATCAGCCCCAGCATTTT. This chain links TRBV5-3 with TRBJ1-5; TRBD1 agrees at 7 bases. TRBV5-3 is treated as an ORF (open reading frame) with a function not yet certain. The V and J ends lost 4 bases and 0 bases, in that order; junction bases with no gene match: 7. This CDR3 has 16 residues.

The chain has TRBV30 and TRBJ2-3; D could derive from TRBD1 or TRBD2 (5 bases each). The CDR3 covers 15 residues. Germline V CDR1 and CDR2: GTSNPN, SVGIG (reference sequence). V dropped 5 bases and J dropped 4 bases, with 19 bases sitting between them. This CDR3 reads CAWAGTQRVADTQYF. In nucleotides, the CDR3 is TGTGCCTGGGCCGGGACCCAACGAGTGGCAGATACGCAGTATTTT.